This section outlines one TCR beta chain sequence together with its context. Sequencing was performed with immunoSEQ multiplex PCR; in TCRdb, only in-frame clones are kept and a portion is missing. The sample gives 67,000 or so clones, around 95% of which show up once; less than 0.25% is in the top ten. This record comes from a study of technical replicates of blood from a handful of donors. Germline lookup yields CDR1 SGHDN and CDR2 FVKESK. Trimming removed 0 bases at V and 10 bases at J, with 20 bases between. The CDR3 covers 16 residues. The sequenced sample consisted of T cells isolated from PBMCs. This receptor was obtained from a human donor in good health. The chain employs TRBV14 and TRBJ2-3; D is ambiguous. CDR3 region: CASSQDLGEMGTAQYF. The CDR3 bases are TGTGCCAGCAGCCAAGATCTGGGCGAAATGGGCACTGCGCAGTATTTT. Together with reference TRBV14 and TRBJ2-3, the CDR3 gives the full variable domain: EAGVTQFPSHSVIEKGQTVTLRCDPISGHDNLYWYRRVMGKEIKFLLHFVKESKQDESGMPNNRFLAERTGGTYSTLKVQPAELEDSGVYFCASSQDLGEMGTAQYFGPGTRLTVL.